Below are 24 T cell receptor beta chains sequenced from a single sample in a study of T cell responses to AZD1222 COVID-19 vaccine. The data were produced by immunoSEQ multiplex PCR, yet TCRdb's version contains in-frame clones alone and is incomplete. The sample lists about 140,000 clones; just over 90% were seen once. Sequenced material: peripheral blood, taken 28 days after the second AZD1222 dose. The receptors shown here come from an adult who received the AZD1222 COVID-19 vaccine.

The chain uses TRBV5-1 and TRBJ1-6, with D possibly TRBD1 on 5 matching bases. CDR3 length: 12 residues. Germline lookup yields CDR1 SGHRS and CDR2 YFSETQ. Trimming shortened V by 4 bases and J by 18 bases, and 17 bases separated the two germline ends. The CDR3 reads CASSVTGPGGHF. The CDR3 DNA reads TGCGCCAGCAGCGTTACAGGCCCCGGAGGCCACTTT.

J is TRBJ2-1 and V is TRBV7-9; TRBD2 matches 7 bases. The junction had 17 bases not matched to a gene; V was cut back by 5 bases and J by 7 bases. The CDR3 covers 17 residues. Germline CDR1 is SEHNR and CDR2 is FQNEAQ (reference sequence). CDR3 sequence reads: CASSPGLSTHGKNEQFF. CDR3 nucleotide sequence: TGTGCCAGCAGCCCGGGACTATCTACCCACGGGAAAAATGAGCAGTTCTTC. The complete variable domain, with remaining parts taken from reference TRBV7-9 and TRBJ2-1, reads DTGVSQNPRHKITKRGQNVTFRCDPISEHNRLYWYRQTLGQGPEFLTYFQNEAQLEKSRLLSDRFSAERPKGSFSTLEIQRTEQGDSAMYLCASSPGLSTHGKNEQFFGPGTRLTVL.

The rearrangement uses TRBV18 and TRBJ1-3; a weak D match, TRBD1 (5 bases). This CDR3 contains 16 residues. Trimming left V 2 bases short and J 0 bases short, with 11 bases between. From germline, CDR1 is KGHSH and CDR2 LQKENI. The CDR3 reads CASSPVKTGSGNTIYF. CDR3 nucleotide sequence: TGTGCCAGCTCACCAGTCAAAACAGGCTCTGGAAACACCATATATTTT.

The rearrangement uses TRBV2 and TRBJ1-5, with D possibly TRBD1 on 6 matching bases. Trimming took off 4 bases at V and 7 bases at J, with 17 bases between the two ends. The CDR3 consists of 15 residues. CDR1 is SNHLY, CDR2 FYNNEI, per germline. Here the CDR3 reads CASSVDSPHRQPQHF. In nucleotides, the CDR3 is TGTGCCAGCAGTGTGGACAGCCCCCATCGCCAGCCCCAGCATTTT.

In nucleotides, the CDR3 is TGTGCCAGCAGTGACTCCCCTTATTGGGGACTAGCGGGAGACCGATCTTACGAGCAGTACTTC. As protein: CASSDSPYWGLAGDRSYEQYF. The chain couples TRBV6-4 to TRBJ2-7; 14 positions match TRBD2. The ends lost 0 bases at V and 4 bases at J; junction bases unmatched: 17. This CDR3 comprises 21 residues. The germline V gene has CDR1 MRHNA and CDR2 SNTAGT.

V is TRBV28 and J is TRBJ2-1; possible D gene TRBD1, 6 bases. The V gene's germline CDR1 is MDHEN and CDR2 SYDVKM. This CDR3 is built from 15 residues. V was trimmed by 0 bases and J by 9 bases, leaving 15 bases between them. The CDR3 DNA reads TGTGCCAGCAGTTTATGGGGGGCGGCAGGGAGTGAGCAGTTCTTC. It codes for CASSLWGAAGSEQFF.

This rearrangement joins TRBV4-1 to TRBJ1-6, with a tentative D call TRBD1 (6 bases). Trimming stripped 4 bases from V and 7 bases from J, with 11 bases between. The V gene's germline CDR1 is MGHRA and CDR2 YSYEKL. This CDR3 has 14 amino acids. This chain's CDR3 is CASSLDRPNSPLHF. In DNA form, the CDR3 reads TGCGCCAGCAGCCTCGACAGGCCAAATTCACCCCTCCACTTT.

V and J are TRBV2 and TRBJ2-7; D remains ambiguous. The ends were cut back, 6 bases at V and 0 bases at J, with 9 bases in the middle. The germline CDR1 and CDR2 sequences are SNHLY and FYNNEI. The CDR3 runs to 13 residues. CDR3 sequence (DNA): TGTGCCAGCAGGGTGGGCGTCTCCTACGAGCAGTACTTC. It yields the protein CASRVGVSYEQYF.

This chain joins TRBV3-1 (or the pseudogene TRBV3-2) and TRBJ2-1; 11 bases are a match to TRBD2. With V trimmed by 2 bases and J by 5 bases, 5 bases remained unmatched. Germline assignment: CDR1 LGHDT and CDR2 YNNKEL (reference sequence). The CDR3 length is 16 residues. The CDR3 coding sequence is TGTGCCAGCAGCCAACCCGGGACTAGCGGAGACAATGAGCAGTTCTTC. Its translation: CASSQPGTSGDNEQFF.

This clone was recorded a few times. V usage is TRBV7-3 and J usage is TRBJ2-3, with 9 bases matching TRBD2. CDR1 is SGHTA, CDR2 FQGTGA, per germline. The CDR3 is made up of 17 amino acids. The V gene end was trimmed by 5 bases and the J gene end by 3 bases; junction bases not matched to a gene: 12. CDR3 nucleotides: TGTGCCAGCAGCCCTCGGGGACTAGCCGCCCGGACAGATACGCAGTATTTT. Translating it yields CASSPRGLAARTDTQYF.

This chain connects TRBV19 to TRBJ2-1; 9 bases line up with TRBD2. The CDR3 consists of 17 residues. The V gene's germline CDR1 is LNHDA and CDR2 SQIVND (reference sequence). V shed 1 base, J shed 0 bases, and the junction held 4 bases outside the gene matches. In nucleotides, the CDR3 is TGTGCCAGTAGTATAGGAGGTAGCGGGAGCTCCTACAATGAGCAGTTCTTC. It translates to CASSIGGSGSSYNEQFF.

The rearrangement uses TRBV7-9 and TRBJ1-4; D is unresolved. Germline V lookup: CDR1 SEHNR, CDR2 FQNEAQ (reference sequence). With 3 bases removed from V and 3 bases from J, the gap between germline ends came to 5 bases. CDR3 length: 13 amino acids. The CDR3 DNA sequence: TGTGCCAGCAGCTTGGAGTCTAATGAAAAACTGTTTTTT. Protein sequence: CASSLESNEKLFF.

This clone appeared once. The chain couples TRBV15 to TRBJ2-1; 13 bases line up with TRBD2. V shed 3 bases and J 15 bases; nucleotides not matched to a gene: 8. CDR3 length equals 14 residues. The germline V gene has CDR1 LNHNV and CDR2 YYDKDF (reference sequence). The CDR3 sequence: CATSSILAGGPGFF. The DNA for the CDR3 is TGTGCCACCAGCAGTATACTAGCGGGGGGGCCTGGGTTCTTC.

CDR3: CASSDDQETQYF. CDR3 DNA sequence: TGTGCCAGCAGTGATGATCAAGAGACCCAGTACTTC. This chain links TRBV12-3 or TRBV12-4 with TRBJ2-5; D remains ambiguous. V was clipped by 5 bases and J by 2 bases, with 6 bases between them. The CDR3 totals 12 residues.

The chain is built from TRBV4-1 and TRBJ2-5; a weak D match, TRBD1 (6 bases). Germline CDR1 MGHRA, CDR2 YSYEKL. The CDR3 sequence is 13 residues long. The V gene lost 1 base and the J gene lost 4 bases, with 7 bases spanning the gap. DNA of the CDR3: TGCGCCAGCAGCCAAGGGGACACAGAGACCCAGTACTTC. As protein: CASSQGDTETQYF.

This chain's CDR3 is CASSYDGYTYEQYF. The CDR3 DNA reads TGTGCCAGCAGTTACGATGGCTATACCTACGAGCAGTACTTC. The V and J genes are TRBV6-5 and TRBJ2-7, with D unclear. This CDR3 has 14 residues. Germline V gene lookup returns CDR1 MNHEY and CDR2 SVGAGI. V lost 2 bases, J lost 2 bases, and 10 bases lay in between.

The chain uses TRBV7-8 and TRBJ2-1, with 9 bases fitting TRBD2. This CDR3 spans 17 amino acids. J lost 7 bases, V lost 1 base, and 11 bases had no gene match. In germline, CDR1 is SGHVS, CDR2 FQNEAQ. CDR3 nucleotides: TGTGCCAGCAGCTTAGGAAGGGTAGCGGGAGATTTAAATGAGCAGTTCTTC. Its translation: CASSLGRVAGDLNEQFF. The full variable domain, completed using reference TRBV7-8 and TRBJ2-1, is GAGVSQSPRYKVAKRGQDVALRCDPISGHVSLFWYQQALGQGPEFLTYFQNEAQLDKSGLPSDRFFAERPEGSVSTLKIQRTQQEDSAVYLCASSLGRVAGDLNEQFFGPGTRLTVL.

In DNA, the CDR3 is TGTGCCAGCAGCTTAGATCTTCATTGGGGGGCGACAGGCGGCTACACCTTC. It codes for CASSLDLHWGATGGYTF. The V gene is TRBV11-2, the J gene TRBJ1-2, with D possibly TRBD1 on 6 matching bases. Trimming removed 0 bases from V and 8 bases from J, with 22 bases in between. Germline lookup yields CDR1 SGHAT and CDR2 FQNNGV. This CDR3 has 17 amino acids.

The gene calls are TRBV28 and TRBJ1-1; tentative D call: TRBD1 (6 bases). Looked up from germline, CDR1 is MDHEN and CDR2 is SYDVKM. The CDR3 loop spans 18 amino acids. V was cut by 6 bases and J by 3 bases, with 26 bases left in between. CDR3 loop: CASSPYPGTRGRYTEAFF. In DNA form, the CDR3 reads TGTGCCAGCAGCCCCTATCCCGGGACACGGGGGAGGTACACTGAAGCTTTCTTT.

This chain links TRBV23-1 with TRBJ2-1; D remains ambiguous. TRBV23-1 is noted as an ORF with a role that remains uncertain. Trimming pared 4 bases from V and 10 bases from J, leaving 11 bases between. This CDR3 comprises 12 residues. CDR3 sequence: CASSPYLLEQFF. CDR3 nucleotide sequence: TGCGCCAGCAGTCCCTACCTTCTAGAGCAGTTCTTC.

As DNA, the CDR3 is TGTGCCAGCCTTACCCCTAGGCAGGGGGCTGAAGCTTTCTTT. Protein: CASLTPRQGAEAFF. The J gene is TRBJ1-1, the V gene TRBV28; 7 bases fit TRBD1. The CDR3 length is 14 residues. CDR1 is MDHEN and CDR2 is SYDVKM in the germline V gene. The V and J ends lost 8 bases and 6 bases, in that order; junction bases with no gene match: 12.

The CDR3 sequence: CASSSRDRGRPGELFF. The CDR3 DNA reads TGTGCCAGCAGCTCTCGGGACAGGGGGCGCCCCGGGGAGCTGTTTTTT. The chain joins TRBV11-3 to TRBJ2-2; 12 nucleotides line up with TRBD1. This CDR3 has 16 residues. V dropped 4 bases and J dropped 6; count of bases not matched to a gene: 6. Germline-derived CDR1 and CDR2 are SGHNT and YENEEA.

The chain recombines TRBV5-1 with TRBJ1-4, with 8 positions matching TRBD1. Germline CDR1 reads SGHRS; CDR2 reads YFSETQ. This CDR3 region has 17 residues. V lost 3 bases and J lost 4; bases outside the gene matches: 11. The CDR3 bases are TGCGCCAGCAGCTGGGGACAGGCCCCGGGGGGTAATGAAAAACTGTTTTTT. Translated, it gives CASSWGQAPGGNEKLFF.

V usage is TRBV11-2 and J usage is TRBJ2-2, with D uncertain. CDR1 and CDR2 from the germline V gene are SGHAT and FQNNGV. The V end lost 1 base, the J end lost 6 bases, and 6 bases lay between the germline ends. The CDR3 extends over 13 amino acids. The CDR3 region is CASSLGPPGELFF. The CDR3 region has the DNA TGTGCCAGCAGCTTAGGGCCCCCCGGGGAGCTGTTTTTT.